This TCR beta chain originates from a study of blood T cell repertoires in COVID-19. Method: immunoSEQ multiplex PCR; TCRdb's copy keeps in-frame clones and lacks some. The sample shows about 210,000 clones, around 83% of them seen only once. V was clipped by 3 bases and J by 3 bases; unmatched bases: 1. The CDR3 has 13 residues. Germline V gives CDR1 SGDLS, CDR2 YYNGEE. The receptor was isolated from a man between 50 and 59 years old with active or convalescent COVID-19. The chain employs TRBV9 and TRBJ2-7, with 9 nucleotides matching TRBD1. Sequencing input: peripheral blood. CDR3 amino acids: CASSEDRGYEQYF. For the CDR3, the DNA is TGTGCCAGCAGCGAGGACAGGGGCTACGAGCAGTACTTC.